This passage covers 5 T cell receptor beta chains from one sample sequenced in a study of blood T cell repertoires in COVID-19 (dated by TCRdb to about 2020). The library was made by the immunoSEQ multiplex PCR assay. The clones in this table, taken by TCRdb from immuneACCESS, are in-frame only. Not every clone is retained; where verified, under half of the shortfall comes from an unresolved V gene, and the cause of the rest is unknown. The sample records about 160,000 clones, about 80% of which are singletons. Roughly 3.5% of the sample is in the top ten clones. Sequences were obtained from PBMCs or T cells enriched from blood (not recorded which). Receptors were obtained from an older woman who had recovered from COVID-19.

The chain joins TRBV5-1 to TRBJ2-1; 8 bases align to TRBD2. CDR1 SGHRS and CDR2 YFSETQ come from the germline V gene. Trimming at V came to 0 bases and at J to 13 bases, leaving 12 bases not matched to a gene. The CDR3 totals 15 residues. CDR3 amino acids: CASSLGLAGDDVQFF. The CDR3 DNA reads TGCGCCAGCAGCTTGGGCCTAGCGGGTGACGACGTTCAGTTCTTC. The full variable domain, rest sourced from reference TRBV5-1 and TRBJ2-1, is KAGVTQTPRYLIKTRGQQVTLSCSPISGHRSVSWYQQTPGQGLQFLFEYFSETQRNKGNFPGRFSGRQFSNSRSEMNVSTLELGDSALYLCASSLGLAGDDVQFFGPGTRLTVL.

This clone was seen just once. CDR3 DNA: TGTGCCAGCAGCTTAGGGGGCCATTCCACCGGGGAGCTGTTTTTT. Translated: CASSLGGHSTGELFF. The chain uses TRBV7-8 and TRBJ2-2, with a possible D match to TRBD1 (5 bases). The CDR3 extends over 15 amino acids. V was trimmed by 1 base and J by 4 bases, leaving 10 bases between them. Germline-derived CDR1 and CDR2 are SGHVS and FQNEAQ.

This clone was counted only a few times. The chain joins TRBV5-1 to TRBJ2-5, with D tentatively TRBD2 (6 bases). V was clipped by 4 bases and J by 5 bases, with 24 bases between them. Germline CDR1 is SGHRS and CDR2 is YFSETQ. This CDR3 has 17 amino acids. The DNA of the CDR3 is TGCGCCAGCAGCAAAGGACTAAATCCGAACCTTCGGGAGACCCAGTACTTC. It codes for CASSKGLNPNLRETQYF.

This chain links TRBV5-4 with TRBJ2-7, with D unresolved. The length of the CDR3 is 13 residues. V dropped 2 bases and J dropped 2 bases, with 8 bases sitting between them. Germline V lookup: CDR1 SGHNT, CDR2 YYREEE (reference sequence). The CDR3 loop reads CASSFPGPYEQYF. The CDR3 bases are TGTGCCAGCAGCTTTCCAGGTCCCTACGAGCAGTACTTC.

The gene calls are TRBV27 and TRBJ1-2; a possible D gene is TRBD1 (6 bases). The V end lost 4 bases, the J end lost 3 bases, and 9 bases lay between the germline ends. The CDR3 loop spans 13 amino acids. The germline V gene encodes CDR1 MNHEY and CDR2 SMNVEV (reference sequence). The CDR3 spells CASSYAGDYGYTF. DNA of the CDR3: TGTGCCAGCAGTTATGCAGGGGACTATGGCTACACCTTC.